This T cell receptor beta chain was recovered during a study of technical replicates of blood from several donors. Data came from immunoSEQ multiplex PCR; TCRdb stores just in-frame clones and leaves some out. This sample yields about 70,000 clones, of which nearly 98% are seen a single time; 0.21% belongs to the top ten. The receptor's source is a human donor in good health. Sequences were obtained from T cells isolated from PBMCs.

The CDR3 DNA reads TGTGCCAGCAGTTTTAGGACAGGGGGTGACTACACCTTC. This codes for CASSFRTGGDYTF. J is TRBJ1-2 and V is TRBV27; 10 nucleotides line up with TRBD1. The V gene's germline CDR1 is MNHEY and CDR2 SMNVEV (reference sequence). This CDR3 is built from 13 residues. V trimming: 3 bases; J trimming: 10 bases; junction bases outside the gene matches: 5.